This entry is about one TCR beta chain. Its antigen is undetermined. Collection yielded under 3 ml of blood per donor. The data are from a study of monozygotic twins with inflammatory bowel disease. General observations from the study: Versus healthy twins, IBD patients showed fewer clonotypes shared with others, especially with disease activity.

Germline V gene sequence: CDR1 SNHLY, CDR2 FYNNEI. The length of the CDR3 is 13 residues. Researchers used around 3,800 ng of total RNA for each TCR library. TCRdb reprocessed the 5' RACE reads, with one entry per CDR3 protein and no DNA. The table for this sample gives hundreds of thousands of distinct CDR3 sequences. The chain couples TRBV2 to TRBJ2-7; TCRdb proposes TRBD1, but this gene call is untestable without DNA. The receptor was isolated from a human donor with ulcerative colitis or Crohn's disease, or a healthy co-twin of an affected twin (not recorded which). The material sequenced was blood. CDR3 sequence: CAITGTDPYEQYF. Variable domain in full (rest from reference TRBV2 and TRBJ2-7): EPEVTQTPSHQVTQMGQEVILRCVPISNHLYFYWYRQILGQKVEFLVSFYNNEISEKSEIFDDQFSVERPDGSNFTLKIRSTKLEDSAMYFCAITGTDPYEQYFGPGTRLTVT.